Presented here are 18 T cell receptor beta chains from one specimen sequenced in a study of T cells in Graves' hyperthyroidism and ophthalmopathy. From RNA transcripts, TCR beta CDR3 regions were amplified. Primed by the HTBI set, a first-round RT-PCR was run on the TCR CDR3. TCRdb reanalysed the multiplex PCR reads using MiXCR and keeps one entry per CDR3 protein. The sample has just over 550,000 distinct CDR3 sequences, 35% to 55% seen once. The sample was peripheral blood or thyroid tissue (not recorded which). The receptors here all came from a woman between 18 and 30 years old with Graves' hyperthyroidism.

Concerning this clonotype: This CDR3 fails to terminate in the conserved phenylalanine or tryptophan, so it likely reflects a read error. The limits of the CDR3 on the DNA are not certain, so only TCRdb's listed CDR3 is given. This chain uses TRBV10-3 with TRBJ2-5; TRBD2 is taken as the D call from the table, unchecked against the DNA. With termini counted, the CDR3 has 9 amino acids. Germline V gene sequence: CDR1 ENHRY, CDR2 SYGVKD. The CDR3: CAISESLAG.

This clonotype appeared once. This chain connects TRBV19 to TRBJ1-1; D is unresolved. CDR3 length: 15 amino acids. V was clipped by 10 bases and J by 4 bases, with 22 bases between them. Germline V gene sequence: CDR1 LNHDA, CDR2 SQIVND (reference sequence). The CDR3 region is CATIDPGRRSTEAFF. As DNA, the CDR3 is TGTGCCACTATTGACCCCGGGAGAAGGAGCACTGAAGCTTTCTTT.

This clonotype has at least ten counts. The chain couples TRBV29-1 to TRBJ1-5; 8 bases are shared with TRBD1. This CDR3 has 13 amino acids. The V gene end was trimmed by 4 bases and the J gene end by 6 bases; junction bases not matched to a gene: 5. Germline assignment: CDR1 SQVTM and CDR2 ANQGSEA. The CDR3 here is CSVVDREGQPQHF. The CDR3 coding sequence is TGCAGCGTTGTGGACAGGGAGGGTCAGCCCCAGCATTTT.

This sequence joins TRBV7-8 and TRBJ2-2, with 7 bases that match TRBD1. This CDR3 is built from 14 residues. The J segment lost 5 bases and the V segment lost 6 bases, leaving 6 bases of the junction unmatched. The germline CDR1 and CDR2 sequences are SGHVS and FQNEAQ. This CDR3 reads CASSKGARTGELFF. The CDR3 DNA is TGTGCCAGCAGTAAGGGGGCGCGGACCGGGGAGCTGTTTTTT.

To note about this clonotype: A much larger clone lies a single base off, so this may be a read error. The chain uses TRBV7-9 and TRBJ2-5; D call uncertain. Trimming shortened V by 3 bases and J by 5 bases, and 10 bases separated the two germline ends. The CDR3 is 13 amino acids. Germline lookup yields CDR1 SEHNR and CDR2 FQNEAQ (reference sequence). The DNA of the CDR3 is TGTGCCAGCAGCTTGACGGTGACCGAGACCCAGTACTTC. Encoded protein: CASSLTVTETQYF.

The chain carries TRBV9 and TRBJ1-2, with D uncertain. The CDR3 loop spans 16 amino acids. Trimming left V 3 bases short and J 0 bases short, with 15 bases between. In germline, CDR1 is SGDLS, CDR2 YYNGEE. Here the CDR3 DNA reads TGTGCCAGCAGCGCAGCCGAGGCAGCTACTAACTATGGCTACACCTTC. This gives the protein CASSAAEAATNYGYTF.

V is TRBV19 and J is TRBJ1-6; D is uncertain. Trimming removed 11 bases from V and 7 bases from J, with 15 bases in between. Germline CDR1 is LNHDA and CDR2 is SQIVND (reference sequence). CDR3 length: 13 residues. The CDR3 loop is CASVSQPNSPLHF. CDR3 nucleotides: TGTGCCTCAGTATCCCAGCCAAATTCACCCCTCCACTTT.

The rearrangement uses TRBV29-1 and TRBJ2-7; D gene unclear. Germline V gene data show CDR1 as SQVTM and CDR2 as ANQGSEA. V lost 4 bases and J 9 bases, leaving 10 bases between the germline ends. The CDR3 length is 10 residues. CDR3 sequence reads: CSVVDTLQYF. CDR3 nucleotide sequence: TGCAGCGTTGTCGACACGTTGCAGTACTTC.

CDR3 DNA: TGTGCCAGCAGCGGGCGGGGGACTAGCGTAACCTCATTACAAGAGACCCAGTACTTC. It is translated as CASSGRGTSVTSLQETQYF. The V gene is TRBV7-2, the J gene TRBJ2-5; TRBD2 aligns across 10 bases. V shed 5 bases and J 2 bases; nucleotides not matched to a gene: 17. In germline, CDR1 is SGHTA, CDR2 FQGNSA. The CDR3 is 19 residues long.

Details on this clonotype: One base away lies a much larger clone, so this may be a sequencing read error. This chain uses TRBV20-1 with TRBJ1-1, with D perhaps matching TRBD1 (5 bases). From germline, CDR1 is DFQATT and CDR2 SNEGSKA (reference sequence). This CDR3 is 13 amino acids long. In DNA form, the CDR3 reads TGCAGTGCTACCGAAGGGACTGTCACTGAAGCTTCCTTT. It encodes CSATEGTVTEASF.

This chain connects TRBV2 to TRBJ1-3; 7 positions match TRBD1. This CDR3 has 15 amino acids. Germline V gene lookup returns CDR1 SNHLY and CDR2 FYNNEI. J was trimmed by 4 bases and V by 3 bases; bases with no gene match: 6. Here the CDR3 DNA reads TGTGCCAGCAGTGATAACAGGGGATCCGGAAACACCATATATTTT. Translated, it gives CASSDNRGSGNTIYF.

This clonotype appeared a few times. This chain uses TRBV20-1 with TRBJ1-5, with 10 bases aligning to TRBD1. The CDR3 covers 14 residues. Germline CDR1 is DFQATT and CDR2 is SNEGSKA (reference sequence). Trimming at V came to 6 bases and at J to 5 bases, leaving 7 bases not matched to a gene. The CDR3 nucleotides read TGCAGTGCCCTCCGGGACAGGGGTGATCAGCCCCAGCATTTT. Residues: CSALRDRGDQPQHF.

This clonotype was recorded many times. The chain links TRBV14 to TRBJ2-7, with 11 bases that match TRBD1. Germline lookup yields CDR1 SGHDN and CDR2 FVKESK. V shed 8 bases, J shed 4 bases, and the junction held 1 base outside the gene matches. The CDR3 is 12 amino acids. This chain's CDR3 is CASGQGAYEQYF. CDR3 DNA sequence: TGTGCCAGCGGACAGGGGGCGTACGAGCAGTACTTC.

The chain joins TRBV2 to TRBJ1-4, with TRBD1 matching 8 bases. Germline V gene sequence: CDR1 SNHLY, CDR2 FYNNEI. V lost 4 bases to trimming and J lost 8 bases; unmatched junction nucleotides: 3. The CDR3 length is 13 residues. CDR3 region: CASSGQGWEKLFF. The CDR3 DNA is TGTGCCAGCAGTGGACAGGGGTGGGAAAAACTGTTTTTT.

V gene TRBV2 combines with J gene TRBJ2-7; D might be TRBD1 (6 bases). This CDR3 contains 14 residues. The germline gives CDR1 SNHLY, CDR2 FYNNEI. The V and J ends lost 4 bases and 1 base respectively, with 11 bases between them. Here the CDR3 reads CASSGEQGSYEQYF. CDR3 nucleotide sequence: TGTGCCAGCAGTGGAGAACAGGGATCCTACGAGCAGTACTTC.

The V gene is TRBV11-2, the J gene TRBJ1-5, with TRBD1 matching over 8 bases. The CDR3 contains 19 residues. The V segment lost 5 bases and the J segment 4 bases; nucleotides outside the gene matches: 19. Germline loops: CDR1 SGHAT, CDR2 FQNNGV. As DNA, the CDR3 is TGTGCCAGCAGCCCAAAACCAGGGGGCGCTTCCTGGGCTAATCAGCCCCAGCATTTT. Amino acids: CASSPKPGGASWANQPQHF.

This clonotype was observed a handful of times. The chain employs TRBV12-3 or TRBV12-4 and TRBJ1-1; no reliable D call. The CDR3 has 14 residues. V was clipped by 1 base and J by 0 bases, with 6 bases between them. The CDR3, as DNA: TGTGCCAGCAGTTTAGTGTTTATGAACACTGAAGCTTTCTTT. Protein product: CASSLVFMNTEAFF.

The chain employs TRBV9 and TRBJ1-6, with D perhaps TRBD1 (5 bases). CDR1 SGDLS and CDR2 YYNGEE come from the germline V gene. The CDR3 sequence is 15 residues long. Trimming removed 3 bases from V and 8 bases from J, with 15 bases in between. The CDR3 coding sequence is TGTGCCAGCAGCGACCCCGGGGCGATTGATTCACCCCTCCACTTT. Residues: CASSDPGAIDSPLHF.